A single sample is the source of the 14 T cell receptor beta chains below, sequenced in a study of blood T cell repertoires in COVID-19 (dated by TCRdb to 2019 to 2021). Receptor libraries were prepared by the immunoSEQ multiplex PCR assay. TCRdb provides this immuneACCESS table in a form limited to in-frame rearrangements. Some clones are lacking; in checked studies, under half of them reflect an unresolved V gene, and why the rest are absent is not known. The sample profile shows around 270,000 clones; 80% to 90% of them were found once. Clones ranked in the top ten supply 3.1% of the sample. Sequenced sample: PBMCs or T cells enriched from blood (not recorded which). These receptors all come from a woman between 40 and 50 years old who had been exposed to COVID-19.

The gene calls are TRBV4-1 and TRBJ1-2; weak D call: TRBD1 (6 bases). Germline V gene data show CDR1 as MGHRA and CDR2 as YSYEKL. The V end was cut by 4 bases, the J end by 6 bases, with 18 bases between. The CDR3 is made up of 15 amino acids. CDR3 bases: TGCGCCAGCAGCCCAAATACAGGGCCCCTTGATGGCTACACCTTC. This gives the protein CASSPNTGPLDGYTF.

J is TRBJ2-3 and V is TRBV7-3, with 8 bases fitting TRBD2. The V segment lost 0 bases and the J segment 6 bases; nucleotides outside the gene matches: 8. Per germline, CDR1 SGHTA and CDR2 FQGTGA. The CDR3 loop spans 16 amino acids. This CDR3 reads CASSLTSGAPGDTQYF. The CDR3 DNA reads TGTGCCAGCAGCTTAACTAGCGGGGCCCCCGGGGATACGCAGTATTTT.

V and J are TRBV6-5 and TRBJ1-5; D might be TRBD1 (6 bases). This CDR3 has 13 amino acids. Looked up from germline, CDR1 is MNHEY and CDR2 is SVGAGI. Between the trimmed V and J ends, which lost 3 bases and 4 bases, there was a span of 7 bases. In DNA, the CDR3 is TGTGCCAGCAGTTATGGACAGAATCAGCCCCAGCATTTT. Encoded protein: CASSYGQNQPQHF.

This rearrangement joins TRBV5-8 to TRBJ2-1; TRBD2 agrees at 15 bases. The V and J ends lost 3 bases and 1 base, in that order; junction bases with no gene match: 8. CDR1 SGHTS and CDR2 YDEGEE come from the germline V gene. This CDR3 spans 19 amino acids. CDR3 protein: CASSSRTSGRAGSYNEQFF. The CDR3 DNA follows: TGTGCCAGCAGCTCGAGGACTAGCGGGAGGGCAGGATCCTACAATGAGCAGTTCTTC.

This sequence joins TRBV10-2 and TRBJ1-4; 8 bases are shared with TRBD1. Looked up from germline, CDR1 is WSHSY and CDR2 is SAAADI. This CDR3 is 14 amino acids long. V trimming: 6 bases; J trimming: 5 bases; junction bases outside the gene matches: 5. CDR3 loop: CASRAGTGNEKLFF. The CDR3 region has the DNA TGCGCCAGCAGAGCCGGGACAGGCAATGAAAAACTGTTTTTT.

The rearrangement uses TRBV25-1 and TRBJ1-4; perhaps TRBD1 as D (6 bases). This CDR3 contains 15 residues. V lost 3 bases and J 0 bases, leaving 8 bases between the germline ends. Per germline, CDR1 MGHDK and CDR2 SYGVNS. In nucleotides, the CDR3 is TGTGCCAGCAGTGAGGACAGCGCAACTAATGAAAAACTGTTTTTT. Its translation: CASSEDSATNEKLFF.

Only one count was recorded for this clone. J is TRBJ1-4 and V is TRBV5-6; no clear D gene. The CDR3 spans 15 residues. Germline-derived CDR1 and CDR2 are SGHDT and YYEEEE. Trimming stripped 5 bases from V and 6 bases from J, with 17 bases between. The CDR3: CASSPPGSGDEKLFF. The CDR3 DNA sequence: TGTGCCAGCAGTCCACCGGGGTCCGGCGATGAAAAACTGTTTTTT. The full variable domain, its missing parts supplied by reference TRBV5-6 and TRBJ1-4, is DAGVTQSPTHLIKTRGQQVTLRCSPKSGHDTVSWYQQALGQGPQFIFQYYEEEERQRGNFPDRFSGHQFPNYSSELNVNALLLGDSALYLCASSPPGSGDEKLFFGSGTQLSVL.

J is TRBJ2-1 and V is TRBV10-3, with 7 bases lining up with TRBD2. Germline assignment: CDR1 ENHRY and CDR2 SYGVKD. The CDR3 extends over 15 amino acids. Trimming took 0 bases from V and 6 from J; bases not matched to a gene: 5. The CDR3 DNA sequence: TGTGCCATCAGTGAGTCCAGCGGGGAAATCAATGAGCAGTTCTTC. It yields the protein CAISESSGEINEQFF.

The rearrangement uses TRBV30 and TRBJ1-3; 8 nucleotides agree with TRBD1. CDR1 and CDR2 from the germline V gene are GTSNPN and SVGIG (reference sequence). V dropped 4 bases and J dropped 3; count of bases not matched to a gene: 5. This CDR3 contains 14 residues. The CDR3, as DNA: TGTGCCTGGAACCCAGGGGGCGGTGGAAACACCATATATTTT. This sequence encodes CAWNPGGGGNTIYF.

The V and J genes are TRBV7-9 and TRBJ1-1; D not certain. Trimming pared 7 bases from V and 0 bases from J, leaving 15 bases between. CDR1 and CDR2 from the germline V gene are SEHNR and FQNEAQ (reference sequence). The CDR3 has 15 residues. This chain's CDR3 is CASTQAAGVNTEAFF. The CDR3, as DNA: TGTGCCAGCACCCAAGCGGCAGGCGTGAACACTGAAGCTTTCTTT.

About this clone: At one end the junction does not follow the germline gene, possibly because of a read error. This chain connects TRBV5-1 to TRBJ1-1; 9 bases align to TRBD1. CDR3 length: 14 residues. Germline lookup yields CDR1 SGHRS and CDR2 YFSETQ. DNA of the CDR3: TGTGCCAGCAGCCGCACAGGGGGCTTGACTGAAGCTTTCTTT. This codes for CASSRTGGLTEAFF.

The chain has TRBV28 and TRBJ2-1, with a weak D call TRBD2 (5 bases). Trimming cost V 7 bases and J 7 bases, with 20 bases left between them. There are 15 residues in the CDR3. The germline gives CDR1 MDHEN, CDR2 SYDVKM. The CDR3 is CASNQGGSRGNEQFF. The CDR3 DNA is TGTGCCAGCAACCAAGGAGGCTCGCGTGGGAATGAGCAGTTCTTC.

In nucleotides, the CDR3 is TGTGCCAGCAGCCAAGATCTAGCGGGGGGCCAAGAGACCCAGTACTTC. This gives the protein CASSQDLAGGQETQYF. The chain uses TRBV4-2 and TRBJ2-5; 11 bases agree with TRBD2. V shed 0 bases and J 1 base; nucleotides not matched to a gene: 1. Germline V gene lookup returns CDR1 LGHNA and CDR2 YNFKEQ. The CDR3 has 16 amino acids.

This chain links TRBV5-1 with TRBJ1-1; 8 nucleotides agree with TRBD1. Germline V lookup: CDR1 SGHRS, CDR2 YFSETQ. This CDR3 region has 13 residues. Trimming removed 2 bases from V and 3 bases from J; junction bases left unmatched: 0. This chain's CDR3 is CASSLQGDTEAFF. Here the CDR3 DNA reads TGCGCCAGCAGCTTACAGGGGGACACTGAAGCTTTCTTT.